The T cell receptor beta chain described here comes from a study of beta chain features in type 1 diabetes. This clone appeared a few times. The CDR3 extends over 14 amino acids. The V end lost 8 bases, the J end lost 5 bases, and 16 bases lay between the germline ends. CDR1 is LNHDA and CDR2 is SQIVND in the germline V gene (reference sequence). Sequenced material consisted of expressed TCRB transcripts (all of the isolated RNA was reverse transcribed). Measured with immunoSEQ multiplex PCR; TCRdb has only the in-frame clones, and not every one. The sample records roughly 380,000 clones, around a fifth being singletons.

Sequencing was carried out using naive CD4+ T cells from blood. This clonotype originated in a woman aged 18-29 years in good health. This chain joins TRBV19 and TRBJ1-5, with D perhaps TRBD1 (6 bases). CDR3 in amino acids: CASDQGQGYQPQHF. CDR3 DNA: TGTGCCAGTGACCAGGGTCAGGGGTATCAGCCCCAGCATTTT.